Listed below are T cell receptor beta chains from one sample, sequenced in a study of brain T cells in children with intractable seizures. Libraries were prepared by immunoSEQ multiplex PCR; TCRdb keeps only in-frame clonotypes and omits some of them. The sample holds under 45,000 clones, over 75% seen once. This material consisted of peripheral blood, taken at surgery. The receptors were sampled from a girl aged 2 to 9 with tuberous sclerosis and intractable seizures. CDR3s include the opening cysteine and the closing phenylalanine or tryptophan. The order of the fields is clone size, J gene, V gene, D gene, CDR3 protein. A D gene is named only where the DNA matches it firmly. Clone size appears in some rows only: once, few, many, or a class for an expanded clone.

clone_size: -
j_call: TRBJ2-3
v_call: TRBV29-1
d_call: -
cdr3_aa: CSVEVAPRGGEYF

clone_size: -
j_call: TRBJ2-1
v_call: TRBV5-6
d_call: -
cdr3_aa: CATNKREKGSYNEQFF

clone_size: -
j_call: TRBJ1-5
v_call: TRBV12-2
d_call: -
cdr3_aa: CASRPGRDSPDCQPQHF

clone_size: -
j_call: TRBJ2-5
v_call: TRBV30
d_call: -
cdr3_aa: CAWRVRGAGETQYF

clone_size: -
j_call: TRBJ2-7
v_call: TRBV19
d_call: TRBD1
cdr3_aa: CASQGGQSYEQYF

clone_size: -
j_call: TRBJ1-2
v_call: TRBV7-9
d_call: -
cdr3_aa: CASSPPPDSNYGYTF

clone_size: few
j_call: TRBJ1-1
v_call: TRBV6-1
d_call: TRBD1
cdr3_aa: CASSEWTGRNTEAFF

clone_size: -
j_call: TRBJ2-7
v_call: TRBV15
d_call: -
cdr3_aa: CATSIRQGRGYEQYF

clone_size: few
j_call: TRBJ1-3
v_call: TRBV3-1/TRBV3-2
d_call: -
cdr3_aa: CASSQGWTAGNTIYF

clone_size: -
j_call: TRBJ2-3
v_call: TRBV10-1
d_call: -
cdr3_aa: CASRNQGDTQYF

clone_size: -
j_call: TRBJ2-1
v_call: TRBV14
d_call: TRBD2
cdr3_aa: CASSQDQRTSGGLYNEQFF

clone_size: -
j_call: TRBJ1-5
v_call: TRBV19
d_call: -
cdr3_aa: CASSPAQGPQHF

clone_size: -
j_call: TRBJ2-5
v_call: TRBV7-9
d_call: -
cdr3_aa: CASSLAGAETQYF

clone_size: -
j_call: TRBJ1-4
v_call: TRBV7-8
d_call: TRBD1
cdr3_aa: CASSQGVGTGVEKLFF

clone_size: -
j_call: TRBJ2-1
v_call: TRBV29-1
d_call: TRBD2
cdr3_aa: CSVESSGGLNEQFF

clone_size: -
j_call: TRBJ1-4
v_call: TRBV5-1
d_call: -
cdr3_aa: CASSLGRGRTNEKLFF

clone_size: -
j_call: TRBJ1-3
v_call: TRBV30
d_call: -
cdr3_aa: CAWSVSRRQGQWGNTIYF

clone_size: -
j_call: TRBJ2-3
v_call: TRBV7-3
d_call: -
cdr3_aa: CASSLTLQGTDTQYF

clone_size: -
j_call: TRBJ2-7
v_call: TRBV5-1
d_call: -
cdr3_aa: CASSLAVFGQPSYEQYF

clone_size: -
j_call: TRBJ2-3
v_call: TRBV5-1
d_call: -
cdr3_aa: CASKFTDTQYF

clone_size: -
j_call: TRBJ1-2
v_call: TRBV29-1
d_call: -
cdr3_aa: CSVEDLQRVGGYGYTF

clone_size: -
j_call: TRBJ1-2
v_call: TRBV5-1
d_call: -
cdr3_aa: CASSFPGHYENYGYTF

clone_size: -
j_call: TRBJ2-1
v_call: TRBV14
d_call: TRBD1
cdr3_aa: CASSHLTGTYNEQFF

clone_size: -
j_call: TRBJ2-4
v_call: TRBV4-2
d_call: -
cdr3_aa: CASSQDITGRNIQYF

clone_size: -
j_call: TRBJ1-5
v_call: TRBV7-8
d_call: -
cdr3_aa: CASSFSGTNNQPQHF

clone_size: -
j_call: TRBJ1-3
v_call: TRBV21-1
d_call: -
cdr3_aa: CASSKVSGQGFSGNTIYF

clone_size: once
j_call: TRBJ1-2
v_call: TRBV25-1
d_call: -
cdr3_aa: CASSPPEGGYGYTF

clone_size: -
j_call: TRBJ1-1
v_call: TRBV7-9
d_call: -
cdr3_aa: CASRPAVGRGKNTEAFF

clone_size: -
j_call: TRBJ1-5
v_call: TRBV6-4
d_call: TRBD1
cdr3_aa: CASSDSASGTEKSAQHF

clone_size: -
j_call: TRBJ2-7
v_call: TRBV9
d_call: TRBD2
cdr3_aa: CARRDGGGGNIYEQYF

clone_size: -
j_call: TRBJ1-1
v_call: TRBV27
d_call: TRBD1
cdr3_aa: CASSSAAGTGSTEAFF

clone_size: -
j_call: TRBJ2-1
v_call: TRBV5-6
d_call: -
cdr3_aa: CASSDETDMTYNEQFF

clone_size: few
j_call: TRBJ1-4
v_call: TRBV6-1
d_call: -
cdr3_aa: CASSEHGAPNEKLFF

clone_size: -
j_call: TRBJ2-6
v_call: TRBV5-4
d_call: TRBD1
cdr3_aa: CASGRGTGTSGANVLTF

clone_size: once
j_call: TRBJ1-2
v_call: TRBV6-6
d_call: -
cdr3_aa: CASSYSWSQIKCYTF

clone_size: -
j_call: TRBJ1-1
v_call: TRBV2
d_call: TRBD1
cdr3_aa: CASTPDRVNTEAFF

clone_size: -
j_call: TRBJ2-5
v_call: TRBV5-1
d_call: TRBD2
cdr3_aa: CASSQGWSGVQETQYF

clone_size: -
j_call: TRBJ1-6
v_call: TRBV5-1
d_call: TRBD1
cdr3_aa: CASRFGQGYNSPLHF

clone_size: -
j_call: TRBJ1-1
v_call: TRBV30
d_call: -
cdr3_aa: CAWKSRDPAYGVDDEAFF

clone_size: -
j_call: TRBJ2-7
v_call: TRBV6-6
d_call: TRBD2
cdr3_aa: CASSHTINPSGGPSNYEQYF

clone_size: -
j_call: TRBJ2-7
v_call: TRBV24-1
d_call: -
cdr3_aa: CATSINRDGDYEQYF

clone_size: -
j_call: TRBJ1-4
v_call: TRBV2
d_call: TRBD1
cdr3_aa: CAGGAGGNEKLFF

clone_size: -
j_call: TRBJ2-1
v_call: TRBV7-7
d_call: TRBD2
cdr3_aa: CASSIGGTVYNEQFF

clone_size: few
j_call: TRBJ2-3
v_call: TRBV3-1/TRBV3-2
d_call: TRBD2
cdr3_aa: CASSQDWDSGAQDTQYF

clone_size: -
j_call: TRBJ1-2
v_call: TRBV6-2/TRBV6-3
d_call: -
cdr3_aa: CASSYTRGENYGYTF

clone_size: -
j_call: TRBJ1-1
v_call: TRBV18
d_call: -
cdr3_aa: CASSPQTNTEAFF

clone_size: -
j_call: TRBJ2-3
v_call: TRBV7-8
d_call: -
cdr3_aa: CASSPYAADTQYF

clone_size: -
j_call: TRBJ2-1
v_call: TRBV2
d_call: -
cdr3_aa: CASSEMDEQFF

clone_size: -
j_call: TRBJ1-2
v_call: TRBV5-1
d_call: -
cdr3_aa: CASSFEGPGEGYTF

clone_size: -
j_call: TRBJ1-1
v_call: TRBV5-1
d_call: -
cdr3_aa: CASSQQGKEAFF

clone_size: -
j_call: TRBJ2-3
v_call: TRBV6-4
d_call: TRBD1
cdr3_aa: CAMTTGFGDTQYF

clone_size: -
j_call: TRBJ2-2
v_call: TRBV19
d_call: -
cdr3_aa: CASTPFGTFTGELFF